These T cell receptor beta chains were read from a single sample in a study of blood T cells in healthy people across ages. TCRdb re-called the 5' RACE reads through MiXCR, storing one row per CDR3 protein. There are hundreds of thousands of distinct CDR3 sequences in the sample; roughly 60% occur only once, and about 20% lies in the top ten. The sequenced sample was blood. These receptors were collected from a man aged 30-40 years in good health. CDR3s include the opening cysteine and the closing phenylalanine or tryptophan. D genes are given only for firm matches. Not every row has a clone size; where given, it reads once, few, many or a size class.

TRBV9,-,-,TRBJ2-1,CASSVSSGGYNEQFF,TGTGCCAGCAGCGTAAGCAGCGGAGGTTACAATGAGCAGTTCTTC
TRBV15,TRBD1,-,TRBJ2-3,CATSTDRADTQYF,TGTGCCACCAGCACGGACAGGGCAGATACGCAGTATTTT
TRBV20-1,-,once,TRBJ2-7,CSAPQPSSYEQYF,TGCAGTGCTCCACAGCCATCCTCCTACGAGCAGTACTTC
TRBV4-1,TRBD1,-,TRBJ2-3,CASSLTGGLGTDTQYF,TGCGCCAGCAGCCTCACAGGGGGATTGGGCACAGATACGCAGTATTTT
TRBV20-1,-,-,TRBJ1-4,CSAQESATNEKLFF,TGCAGTGCGCAAGAAAGTGCAACTAATGAAAAACTGTTTTTT
TRBV12-3/TRBV12-4,-,-,TRBJ2-5,CASSIRQQETQYF,TGTGCCAGCAGCATCCGACAGCAAGAGACCCAGTACTTC
TRBV6-1,TRBD2,-,TRBJ2-6,CATSGWTSGAGANVLTF,TGTGCCACCTCCGGCTGGACTAGCGGGGCTGGGGCCAACGTCCTGACTTTC
TRBV27,-,-,TRBJ1-1,CASSLNSGNTEAFF,TGTGCCAGCAGTTTAAACTCAGGGAACACTGAAGCTTTCTTT
TRBV11-2,TRBD1,-,TRBJ2-3,CASTLDRDTDTQYF,TGTGCCAGCACCTTAGACAGGGACACAGATACGCAGTATTTT
TRBV9,-,-,TRBJ2-1,CASSVDQHEQFF,TGTGCCAGCAGCGTAGACCAACATGAGCAGTTCTTC
TRBV3-1,TRBD2,-,TRBJ2-3,CASSPGLAVHTQYF,TGTGCCAGCAGCCCGGGACTAGCGGTCCATACGCAGTATTTT
TRBV12-3/TRBV12-4,TRBD1,-,TRBJ2-3,CASTPGQGIRDTQYF,TGTGCCAGCACTCCGGGACAGGGGATCCGAGATACGCAGTATTTT
TRBV5-5,-,-,TRBJ2-2,CASTSEITGELFF,TGTGCCAGCACTAGCGAAATCACCGGGGAGCTGTTTTTT
TRBV12-3/TRBV12-4,-,-,TRBJ1-1,CASSPQGVAFF,TGTGCCAGCAGCCCCCAGGGAGTGGCTTTCTTT
TRBV29-1,-,-,TRBJ2-4,CSVRVGSKNIQYF,TGCAGCGTTAGAGTTGGGTCCAAAAACATTCAGTACTTC
TRBV5-4,TRBD1,few,TRBJ1-1,CASSLDWTGETEAFF,TGTGCCAGCAGCTTGGATTGGACAGGGGAGACTGAAGCTTTCTTT
TRBV10-3,-,-,TRBJ1-1,CAINPGTNTEAFF,TGTGCCATCAACCCGGGTACGAACACTGAAGCTTTCTTT